This T cell receptor beta chain appears in the sequencing data of a study of T-cell reconstitution after alpha-beta-depleted transplantation in children. Regarding the study as a whole: One year after transplant, T-cell counts and diversity came mostly from newly produced T cells.

Comment on this clonotype: The target antigen is unknown.

CDR3 length: 15 amino acids. The TCRbeta library was prepared with unique molecular identifiers. TCRdb re-derived calls from the PCR reads in MiXCR, one entry per CDR3 protein. The sample carries about 300,000 distinct CDR3 sequences, just over 7.5% recorded once. The specimen was peripheral blood, collected 360 days after TCRalphabeta/CD19-depleted stem cell transplant. This receptor was identified in a female patient between 2 and 15 years old who had a stem cell transplant for Fanconi anemia, so the T cells may come from the graft donor. The V call is TRBV21-1, the J call TRBJ1-1; the table names TRBD1, a call not compared with the DNA. TRBV21-1 is noted as a pseudogene. The CDR3 DNA reads as TGTGCCAGCAGCAAAGAGGACAGCCCGAACACTGAAGCTTTCTTT. Translated, it gives CASSKEDSPNTEAFF.